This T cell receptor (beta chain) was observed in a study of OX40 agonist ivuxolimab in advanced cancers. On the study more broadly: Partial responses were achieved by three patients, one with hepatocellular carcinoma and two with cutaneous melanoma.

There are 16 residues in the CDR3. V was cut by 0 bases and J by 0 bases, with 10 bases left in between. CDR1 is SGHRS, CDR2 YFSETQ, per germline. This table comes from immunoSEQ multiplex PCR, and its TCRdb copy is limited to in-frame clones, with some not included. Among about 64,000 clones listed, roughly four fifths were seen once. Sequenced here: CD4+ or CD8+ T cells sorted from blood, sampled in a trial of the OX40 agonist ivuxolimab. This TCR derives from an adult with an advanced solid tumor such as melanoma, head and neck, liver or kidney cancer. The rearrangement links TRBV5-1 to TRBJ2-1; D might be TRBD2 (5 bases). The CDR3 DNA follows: TGCGCCAGCAGCTTGGGAAGTAGCGCCTCCTACAATGAGCAGTTCTTC. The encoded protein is CASSLGSSASYNEQFF.